The entry below describes one T cell receptor beta chain. Its antigen remains unidentified. Here immunoSEQ multiplex PCR was the method, and the copy in TCRdb shows in-frame clones only, minus some. The sample shows around 420,000 clones, over 75% of them seen only once. This entry belongs to a study of Ad26.COV2.S vaccination and SARS-CoV-2 variants. Study results and limitations: The TCR-based breadth and depth measures might underestimate overall T cell responses.

CDR1 and CDR2 (germline): SGDLS, YYNGEE. The CDR3 totals 19 residues. V trimming: 0 bases; J trimming: 0 bases; junction bases outside the gene matches: 13. The treatment denotes: 19 received Ad26.COV2.S at low or high dose, single or two shots; 5 received placebo; per-sample allocation not given. Specimen acquisition occurred on day 63 following the initial vaccine or placebo injection. The chain recombines TRBV9 with TRBJ1-1, with 8 positions matching TRBD1. Sequences were derived from peripheral blood, sampled in a trial of Ad26.COV2.S vaccine versus placebo. This receptor was obtained from a person aged 18 to 59 who received the Ad26.COV2.S COVID-19 vaccine or a placebo. The CDR3 loop reads CASSVAPRTGPTMNTEAFF. DNA of the CDR3: TGTGCCAGCAGCGTAGCTCCAAGGACAGGGCCTACAATGAACACTGAAGCTTTCTTT.